These 9 T cell receptor beta chains came from one sample sequenced in a study of OX40 agonist ivuxolimab in advanced cancers. Using immunoSEQ multiplex PCR, the repertoire was profiled, and TCRdb retains in-frame clones only, with some absent. Of about 69,000 clones listed, approximately 89% are singletons. Sample: CD4+ or CD8+ T cells sorted from blood, taken in a trial of the OX40 agonist ivuxolimab. The receptors shown here come from an adult with an advanced solid tumor such as melanoma, head and neck, liver or kidney cancer.

The chain is built from TRBV6-6 and TRBJ2-7; TRBD1 might be the D (5 bases). This CDR3 is built from 13 residues. Looked up from germline, CDR1 is MNHNY and CDR2 is SVGAGI (reference sequence). V gave up 7 bases and J gave up 0 bases, with 10 bases separating them. In nucleotides, the CDR3 is TGTGCCAGCACCAGACAGTACTCCTACGAGCAGTACTTC. Translation: CASTRQYSYEQYF.

This chain links TRBV30 with TRBJ1-5; maybe TRBD1 (6 bases). There are 15 residues in the CDR3. Germline values: CDR1 GTSNPN, CDR2 SVGIG (reference sequence). Trimming took 0 bases from V and 2 from J, leaving 11 bases between them. In DNA, the CDR3 is TGTGCCTGGAGTGTAGGGGGGATCGGCAATCAGCCCCAGCATTTT. This translates into CAWSVGGIGNQPQHF.

The chain carries TRBV10-1 and TRBJ2-4; D gene ambiguous. CDR3 length: 14 residues. The V end lost 0 bases, the J end lost 2 bases, and 5 bases lay between the germline ends. CDR1 and CDR2 (germline): WNHNN, SYGVQD (reference sequence). Written as DNA, the CDR3 is TGCGCCAGCAGTGAGTCGCCGACCAAAAACATTCAGTACTTC. Protein product: CASSESPTKNIQYF.

The chain recombines TRBV18 with TRBJ1-2; 9 nucleotides align to TRBD1. The junction had 11 bases not matched to a gene; V was cut back by 2 bases and J by 7 bases. CDR1 and CDR2 (germline): KGHSH, LQKENI. This CDR3 has 16 amino acids. The CDR3 region is CASSPVGDRVFGGYTF. The CDR3 DNA reads as TGTGCCAGCTCACCAGTTGGGGACAGGGTGTTCGGTGGCTACACCTTC.

This clone was detected only once. The chain employs TRBV18 and TRBJ2-3; perhaps D is TRBD1 or TRBD2 (5 bases each). CDR1 is KGHSH and CDR2 is LQKENI in the germline V gene. The CDR3 has 17 residues. V was shortened by 3 bases and J by 2 bases, with 18 bases between the two germline ends. The CDR3 DNA is TGTGCCAGCTCACCTCTGGTCGGGGCTATTTTCACAGATACGCAGTATTTT. Translation gives CASSPLVGAIFTDTQYF.

J is TRBJ2-3 and V is TRBV19; unclear D gene. The CDR3 covers 13 residues. Germline assignment: CDR1 LNHDA and CDR2 SQIVND (reference sequence). Trimming took off 1 base at V and 4 bases at J, with 6 bases between the two ends. CDR3 sequence reads: CASSIGVSDTQYF. The CDR3 DNA sequence: TGTGCCAGTAGTATAGGTGTGTCAGATACGCAGTATTTT.

This clone came up once. The chain links TRBV10-2 to TRBJ2-2, with D perhaps matching TRBD1 or TRBD2 (5 bases each). The CDR3 is 14 amino acids. Trimming removed 6 bases at V and 4 bases at J, with 12 bases between. CDR1 and CDR2 (germline): WSHSY, SAAADI. CDR3 in amino acids: CASSWDLRTGELFF. The CDR3 nucleotides read TGCGCCAGCAGCTGGGACCTTCGCACCGGGGAGCTGTTTTTT.

The chain joins TRBV20-1 to TRBJ2-5; D call uncertain. Trimming left V 2 bases short and J 5 bases short, with 6 bases between. CDR3 length: 11 amino acids. The germline CDR1 and CDR2 sequences are DFQATT and SNEGSKA (reference sequence). The CDR3 loop is CSARFGETQYF. DNA of the CDR3: TGCAGTGCTAGATTCGGGGAGACCCAGTACTTC.

The V and J genes are TRBV6-6 and TRBJ1-5, with TRBD1 identical over 9 bases. Germline-derived CDR1 and CDR2 are MNHNY and SVGAGI (reference sequence). Trimming at V came to 6 bases and at J to 5 bases, leaving 8 bases not matched to a gene. The CDR3 contains 15 residues. CDR3 bases: TGTGCCAGCAGATTATCGGGACAGGGACATCAGCCCCAGCATTTT. Its protein product is CASRLSGQGHQPQHF.